This T cell receptor beta chain comes out of a study of blood T cell repertoires in COVID-19 (dated by TCRdb to 2019 to 2021). For the study in its entirety: Collaborator samples came from the United States, Italy and Spain and covered acute and convalescent phases of COVID-19. Samples were obtained from the ongoing ImmuneRACE study (first 160 participants) and from some 1,300 subjects provided by 6 global collaborators. The prospective study material was composed of cDNA or gDNA derived from T cells, B-cell-depleted T cells, or PBMCs. The repertoires were released in a freely available public database meant as a resource for research on the immune response to SARS-CoV-2. Where available, HLA class I and class II types were taken from metadata supplied by the sample provider and were not determined by assay-based typing. Subjects who had been exposed to COVID-19, were actively infected with it, or had recovered from it provided the deeply sampled blood TCRbeta repertoires that made up the dataset. Sample metadata almost always included a de-identified subject ID, COVID-19 status, age in years and sex.

CDR1 MNHEY and CDR2 SVGEGT were looked up in the germline V gene. Clipping removes 6 bases from V and 4 bases from J, with 6 as the unmatched junction base count. The CDR3 numbers 14 residues from cysteine through phenylalanine. Left in the record is the CDR3 DNA by itself, 42 bases read in frame from the first base. TCRbeta CDR3 regions were amplified from genomic DNA by means of the immunoSEQ Assay, a bias-controlled multiplex PCR. As for the authors' bioinformatics: The number of nucleated cells in each sample was estimated by amplification of reference gene primers within the assay. To quantify the absolute abundance of each unique TCRbeta CDR3 rearrangement, sequence reads were collapsed and filtered. For each sample, productive Simpson clonality was calculated by taking the square root of Simpson's diversity index across productive rearrangements. Drawn from immuneACCESS, this table holds only the in-frame rearrangements with V and J called that TCRdb kept. Clones are partly lost; checked studies trace under half to an unresolved V gene and leave the rest unexplained. D and trimming come from the DNA, and the V and J calls and clone size come from that table. This sample has roughly 71,000 clones in its table, and about 80% of those were observed once. Roughly 18% of the sample belongs to the ten largest clones.

A second Seattle source provided samples from volunteer blood donors who had recovered from COVID-19. Each collaborating institution followed its own protocols to collect whole blood in K2EDTA tubes. For TCRbeta analysis, collaborators shipped samples in one of three forms: frozen whole blood, isolated PBMCs, or DNA extracted from either of those sample types. The study at large found these results: How much clinical and demographic metadata was included differed by source and by participant, and the metadata was provided uncurated.

Regarding this clone: It lacks a known antigen. No much larger clone exists at a distance of one base, and base qualities are not known.

The receptor comes from a man aged 70-80 years who had recovered from COVID-19. This chain is built from TRBV6-2 or TRBV6-3 and TRBJ1-5; TRBD1 lines up with 7 middle nucleotides. The material sequenced was peripheral blood. Here is the DNA: TGTGCCAGCAGCCCGGGACAGCGAAATCAGCCCCAGCATTTT. Protein translation: CASSPGQRNQPQHF.